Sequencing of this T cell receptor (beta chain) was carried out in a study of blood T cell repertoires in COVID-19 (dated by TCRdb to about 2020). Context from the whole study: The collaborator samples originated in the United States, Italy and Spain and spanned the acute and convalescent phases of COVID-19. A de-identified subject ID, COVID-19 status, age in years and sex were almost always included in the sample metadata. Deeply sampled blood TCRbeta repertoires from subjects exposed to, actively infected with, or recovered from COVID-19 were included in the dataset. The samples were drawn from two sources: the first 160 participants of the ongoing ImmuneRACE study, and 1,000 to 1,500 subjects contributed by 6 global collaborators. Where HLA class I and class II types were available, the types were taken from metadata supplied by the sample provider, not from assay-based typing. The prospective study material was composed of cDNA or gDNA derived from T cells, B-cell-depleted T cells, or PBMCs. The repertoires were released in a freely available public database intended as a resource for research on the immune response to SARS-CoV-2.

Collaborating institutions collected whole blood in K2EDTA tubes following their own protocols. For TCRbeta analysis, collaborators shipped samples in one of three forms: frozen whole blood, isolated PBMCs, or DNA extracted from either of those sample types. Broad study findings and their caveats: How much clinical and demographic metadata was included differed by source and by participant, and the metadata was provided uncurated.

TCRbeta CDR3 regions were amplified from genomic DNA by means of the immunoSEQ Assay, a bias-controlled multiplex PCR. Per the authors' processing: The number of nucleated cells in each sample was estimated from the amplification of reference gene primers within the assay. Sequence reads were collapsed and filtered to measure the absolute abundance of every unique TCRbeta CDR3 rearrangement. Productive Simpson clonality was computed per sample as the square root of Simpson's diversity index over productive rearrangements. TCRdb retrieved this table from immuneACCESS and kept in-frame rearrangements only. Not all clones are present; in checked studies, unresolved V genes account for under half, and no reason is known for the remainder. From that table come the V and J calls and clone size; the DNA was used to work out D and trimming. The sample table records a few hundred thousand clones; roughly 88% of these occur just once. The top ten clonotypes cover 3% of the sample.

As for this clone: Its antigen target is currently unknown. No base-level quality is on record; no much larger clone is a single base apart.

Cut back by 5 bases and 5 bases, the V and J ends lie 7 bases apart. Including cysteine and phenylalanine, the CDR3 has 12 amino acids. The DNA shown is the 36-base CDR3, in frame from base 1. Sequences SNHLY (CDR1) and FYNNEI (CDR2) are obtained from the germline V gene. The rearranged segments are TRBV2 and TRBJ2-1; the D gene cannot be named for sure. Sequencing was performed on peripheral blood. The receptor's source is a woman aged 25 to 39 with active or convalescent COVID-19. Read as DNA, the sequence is TGTGCCAGCAGTAACAGAAACAATGAGCAGTTCTTC. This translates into CASSNRNNEQFF.